This T cell receptor beta chain originates from a study of Graves' ophthalmopathy and Graves' hyperthyroidism. Notes on the study in general: Thyroid clonotypes that were expanded above 0.001 frequency mostly also appeared in blood.

V was cut by 3 bases and J by 2 bases, with 17 bases left in between. This CDR3 contains 16 residues. Looked up from germline, CDR1 is MNHEY and CDR2 is SVGEGT. In this cohort, patients with other autoimmune diseases, uncontrolled infections, pregnancy or lactation were excluded. This clonotype was observed at least ten times. Its specificity is unknown. Amplification from RNA transcripts yielded the TCR beta CDR3 regions. The first round was an RT-PCR with HTBI primers, and the second round was a multiplex PCR. TCRdb re-analysed the multiplex PCR reads in MiXCR, keeping a single row per CDR3 protein. The data contain hundreds of thousands of distinct CDR3 sequences, 22% of them singletons.

Specimen: peripheral blood. The chain carries TRBV6-2 or TRBV6-3 and TRBJ2-7; D unresolved. This TCR was sampled from a woman between 18 and 29 years old with stable Graves' hyperthyroidism. Some clones in this sample may be carry-over from other donors' samples. In nucleotides, the CDR3 is TGTGCCAGCAGTTATCAGGCGAAGCTATGGCCCTACGAGCAGTACTTC. This translates into CASSYQAKLWPYEQYF.